Listed below are T cell receptor beta chains from one sample, sequenced in a study of metastatic and nonmetastatic thyroid tumors. TCRdb re-processed the PCR reads through MiXCR. Here the sample spans some 21,000 clones, roughly 9.7% being singletons. The sample consisted of blood. The receptor set was obtained from a female donor with papillary thyroid cancer or a benign thyroid nodule (not recorded which). Some clones in this sample may be carry-over from other donors' samples. CDR3s include the opening cysteine and the closing phenylalanine or tryptophan. D genes are given only for firm matches. Size values are once, few and many counts, or a class for expanded clones, and some rows have none.

cdr3_nt,cdr3_aa,clone_size,d_call,j_call,v_call
TGCAGTGCCTACGGACAGACTCCCTACGAGCAGTACTTC,CSAYGQTPYEQYF,many,NA,TRBJ2-7,TRBV20-1
TGTGCCACCAGTGGGGGGAGCTATGGCTACACCTTC,CATSGGSYGYTF,many,NA,TRBJ1-2,TRBV24-1
TGTGCCAGCAGCGCCAGGGGGACAGGGGGCGACGAGCAGTACTTC,CASSARGTGGDEQYF,many,TRBD1,TRBJ2-7,TRBV7-9
TGCGCCAGCAGCCAGGGACAGGGTAGGAAAACTAAAGCTTTCTTT,CASSQGQGRKTKAFF,NA,TRBD1,TRBJ1-1,TRBV4-1
TGTGCCAGCAATGAGGTTCCGGCCGGGGAGCTGTTTTTT,CASNEVPAGELFF,NA,NA,TRBJ2-2,TRBV6-1
TGCAGCGTTATACAGGGGGCAATAGTTGGGGCCAACGTCCTGACTTTC,CSVIQGAIVGANVLTF,NA,TRBD1,TRBJ2-6,TRBV29-1
TGTGCCATCAAGGCCCAGGATCCCTACGAGCAGTACTTC,CAIKAQDPYEQYF,many,NA,TRBJ2-7,TRBV10-3
TGCGCCAGCAGCCCCAATCCGGGGAGGGCCGTAGCAGATACGCAGTATTTT,CASSPNPGRAVADTQYF,few,TRBD2,TRBJ2-3,TRBV5-1
TGTGCCAGCAGCTTAGCTAGCGGGATGAGCGGCGAGCAGTACTTC,CASSLASGMSGEQYF,many,TRBD2,TRBJ2-7,TRBV7-8
TGTGCCAGCAGCCATCGCAGCCCCACTAGGAAGGGCTACACCTTC,CASSHRSPTRKGYTF,NA,NA,TRBJ1-2,TRBV6-1
TGTGCCAGCAGCGAGGAGCCGGGGTACTACACTGAAGCTTTCTTT,CASSEEPGYYTEAFF,many,NA,TRBJ1-1,TRBV7-2
TGTGCCAGCAGTTTAACAGCCGCGAACACCGGGGAGCTGTTTTTT,CASSLTAANTGELFF,many,NA,TRBJ2-2,TRBV27
TGTGCCAGCAGTTCGGACAGGGTCGAAGCTTTCTTT,CASSSDRVEAFF,NA,TRBD1,TRBJ1-1,TRBV12-3/TRBV12-4
TGTGCCAGCAGTCCAACGGGGGGCGAGGGCTATGGCTACACCTTC,CASSPTGGEGYGYTF,many,NA,TRBJ1-2,TRBV27
TGTGCCGCCAGGGGTGACTATAATTCACCCCTCCACTTT,CAARGDYNSPLHF,many,NA,TRBJ1-6,TRBV10-3
TGCAGTGCGAGGGGGCTAGCCAAAAACATTCAGTACTTC,CSARGLAKNIQYF,few,TRBD1,TRBJ2-4,TRBV20-1
TGTGCCAGCAGTCTTGGACTAAGGGGCAATCAGCCCCAGCATTTT,CASSLGLRGNQPQHF,NA,NA,TRBJ1-5,TRBV28
TGCAGTCATCGGGTGAGTCAATCCTACAATGAGCAGTTCTTC,CSHRVSQSYNEQFF,few,NA,TRBJ2-1,TRBV20-1
TGCGCCAGCATTTTGCGGGAGTGGGACTTTGTGGACGAGCAGTACTTC,CASILREWDFVDEQYF,many,TRBD2,TRBJ2-7,TRBV10-1
TGTGCCAGTAGCTTAAGGGGGATCAATGAAAAACTGTTTTTT,CASSLRGINEKLFF,NA,NA,TRBJ1-4,TRBV28
TGTGCCAGCAGCTTAGCGGGAGCTGGCACAGATACGCAGTATTTT,CASSLAGAGTDTQYF,many,NA,TRBJ2-3,TRBV11-1
TGTGCCAGCAGTTTCCCGACAGGGAACACTGAAGCTTTCTTT,CASSFPTGNTEAFF,NA,NA,TRBJ1-1,TRBV28
TGTGCCAGCAGCCCTCTAGCGGGAGGGAGCAATGAGCAGTTCTTC,CASSPLAGGSNEQFF,many,TRBD2,TRBJ2-1,TRBV11-1
TGTGCCAGCAGCCATTACATACTTGGACAGATGGTTGAAAAACTGTTTTTT,CASSHYILGQMVEKLFF,many,NA,TRBJ1-4,TRBV14
TGTGCCAGCAGTGAACTGTTAGACGGAGCGGGAGGGAGCACAGATACGCAGTATTTT,CASSELLDGAGGSTDTQYF,NA,TRBD2,TRBJ2-3,TRBV2
TGTGCCATTAGTTTAAGGGTGGCCTACGAGCAGTACTTC,CAISLRVAYEQYF,few,NA,TRBJ2-7,TRBV28
TGTGCCCTTAAGGGGCAGGGAGACAATGAGCAGTTCTTC,CALKGQGDNEQFF,NA,NA,TRBJ2-1,TRBV10-3
TGTGCCAGCAGCTTGCAGGGGACCCAGTACTTC,CASSLQGTQYF,many,NA,TRBJ2-5,TRBV7-9